A selection of T cell receptor beta chains follows, all from one sample in a study of cytomegalovirus exposure and HLA in healthy donors. The table came from immunoSEQ multiplex PCR; TCRdb's copy has only in-frame clones and leaves some out. The sample holds around 120,000 clones; 78% are singletons and the top ten take less than 2%. Sequenced material: PBMCs. These receptors were obtained from a woman aged 40-49 years in good health and CMV-seronegative. CDR3s leave out the opening cysteine and the closing phenylalanine or tryptophan. The D gene is left open where the match is weak.

TRBV6-6	TRBJ1-5	TRBD1	ASTPGTGYSNQPQH
TRBV5-1	.	.	ASSLGASATYEQY
TRBV5-4	TRBJ2-3	TRBD2	ASSLGGKADTQY
TRBV27	TRBJ2-5	TRBD2	ASSFVGGQETQY
TRBV30	TRBJ1-1	.	AWSGQGLRAF
TRBV5-1	TRBJ1-4	TRBD1	ASSPGTGGNEKLF
TRBV2	TRBJ1-4	TRBD1	ASRPTGAVREKLF
TRBV16	TRBJ1-4	.	ASTPTANEKLF
TRBV7-2	TRBJ1-1	TRBD1	ASSRDRGLNTEAF
TRBV5-6	TRBJ2-1	TRBD1	ASGRQGGYNEQF
TRBV11-3	TRBJ2-7	.	ASSSRPGAVQY
TRBV7-2	TRBJ2-7	.	ASSKQGFAYGQY
TRBV2	TRBJ2-3	TRBD1	ASSGQGQDTQY
TRBV28	TRBJ2-5	TRBD1	ASSFDRGHVETQY
TRBV5-1	TRBJ2-5	TRBD1	ASSLRGLEETQY
TRBV29-1	TRBJ1-1	TRBD1	SAIGTGGGGTEAF
TRBV9	TRBJ2-3	.	ASSPPGISDTQY
TRBV11-2	TRBJ1-2	TRBD1	ASSIGTGNGYT
TRBV6-5	TRBJ2-6	.	ASSYGGAGANGLT
TRBV28	TRBJ1-2	TRBD1	ASSTDREGYGYT
TRBV10-3	TRBJ1-2	.	AISESGQVGNGYT
TRBV7-2	TRBJ2-5	TRBD1	ASNSGTGFGETQY
TRBV4-1	TRBJ2-1	TRBD1	ASSQEGGTGTYSSYNEQF
TRBV5-1	TRBJ1-2	TRBD1	ASSLNGQGAGRNYGYT
TRBV28	TRBJ2-7	.	ASSPILRVEAYEQY
TRBV6-5	TRBJ2-4	TRBD2	ASKAGATNIQY
TRBV5-4	TRBJ2-3	TRBD1	AQGRQGPSTDTQY
TRBV14	TRBJ2-2	.	ASSQEYVGELF
TRBV5-1	TRBJ2-1	TRBD1	ASSVGQGRFSYNEQF
TRBV4-2	TRBJ1-5	.	ASSQENSNQPQH
TRBV6-1	TRBJ1-5	TRBD1	ASREGTGWMSSNQPQH
TRBV9	TRBJ2-3	TRBD2	ASSESTSGNWGDTQY
TRBV25-1	TRBJ2-3	TRBD2	ASSDLAGGHTDTQY
TRBV19	TRBJ2-7	TRBD2	ASSVSAGDGYEQY
TRBV11-3	TRBJ2-3	.	ASSLDPTADTQY
TRBV11-2	TRBJ2-1	.	ASSPLRGPANEQF
TRBV10-2	TRBJ1-2	.	ASGPRTDLSNYGYT
TRBV7-2	TRBJ1-1	TRBD1	ASSLTGVGTEAF
TRBV2	TRBJ1-5	.	ASSTRLGGRSNQPQH
TRBV7-9	TRBJ2-3	TRBD1	ASSFDREDTQY
TRBV9	TRBJ1-2	.	ASSPGVDANYGYT
TRBV11-2	TRBJ2-5	.	ASSFLAHPDGETQY
TRBV5-1	TRBJ2-4	.	ASSLEGGLAKNSQY
TRBV7-9	TRBJ1-5	TRBD1	ASSGQVGGSQPQH
TRBV7-2	TRBJ2-5	.	ASSLVGGSLMETQY
TRBV25-1	TRBJ1-5	.	ASSEGDIQPQH
TRBV27	TRBJ1-1	.	ASSLLGADTEAF